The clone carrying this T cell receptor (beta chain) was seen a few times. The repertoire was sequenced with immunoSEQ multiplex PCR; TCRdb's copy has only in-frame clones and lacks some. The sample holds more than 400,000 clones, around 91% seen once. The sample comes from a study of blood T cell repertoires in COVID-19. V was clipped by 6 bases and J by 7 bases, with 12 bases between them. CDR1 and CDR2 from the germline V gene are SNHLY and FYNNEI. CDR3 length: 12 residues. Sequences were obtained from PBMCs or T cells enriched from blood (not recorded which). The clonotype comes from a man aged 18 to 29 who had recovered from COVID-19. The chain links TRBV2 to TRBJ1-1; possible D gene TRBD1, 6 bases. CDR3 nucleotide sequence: TGTGCCAGCAGCTTAACAGGGAATGAAGCTTTCTTT. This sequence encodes CASSLTGNEAFF. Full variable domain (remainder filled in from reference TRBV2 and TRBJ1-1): EPEVTQTPSHQVTQMGQEVILRCVPISNHLYFYWYRQILGQKVEFLVSFYNNEISEKSEIFDDQFSVERPDGSNFTLKIRSTKLEDSAMYFCASSLTGNEAFFGQGTRLTVV.